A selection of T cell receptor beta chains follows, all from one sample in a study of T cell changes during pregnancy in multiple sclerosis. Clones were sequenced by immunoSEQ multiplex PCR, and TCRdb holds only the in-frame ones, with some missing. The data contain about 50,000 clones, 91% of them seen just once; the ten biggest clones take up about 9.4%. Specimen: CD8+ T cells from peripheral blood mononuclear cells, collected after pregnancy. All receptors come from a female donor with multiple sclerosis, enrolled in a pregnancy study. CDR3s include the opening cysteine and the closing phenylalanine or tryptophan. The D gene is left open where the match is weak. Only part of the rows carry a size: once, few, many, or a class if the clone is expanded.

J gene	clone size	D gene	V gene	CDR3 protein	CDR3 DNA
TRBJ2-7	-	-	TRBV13	CASSSGSSYEQYF	TGTGCCAGCAGCTCCGGGTCATCCTACGAGCAGTACTTC
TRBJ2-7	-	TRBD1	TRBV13	CASSSTGTGDYEQYF	TGTGCCAGCAGCTCGACCGGGACAGGGGACTACGAGCAGTACTTC
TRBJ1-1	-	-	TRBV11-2	CASSLDSLGVAFF	TGTGCCAGCAGCTTAGACAGCCTCGGGGTAGCTTTCTTT
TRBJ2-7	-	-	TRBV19	CASSPGASYEQYF	TGTGCCAGTAGTCCCGGAGCCAGCTACGAGCAGTACTTC
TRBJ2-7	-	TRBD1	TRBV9	CASSVGTGISYEQYF	TGTGCCAGCAGCGTTGGGACAGGGATCTCCTACGAGCAGTACTTC
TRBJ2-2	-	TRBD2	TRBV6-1	CASGEGGELFF	TGTGCCAGCGGGGAGGGCGGGGAGCTGTTTTTT
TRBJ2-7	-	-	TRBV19	CASSGTWSGSYEQYF	TGTGCCAGTAGTGGGACGTGGAGCGGGTCCTACGAGCAGTACTTC
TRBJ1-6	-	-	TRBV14	CASSKDGYRPADSPLHF	TGTGCCAGCAGCAAAGACGGGTACCGACCTGCGGATTCACCCCTCCACTTT
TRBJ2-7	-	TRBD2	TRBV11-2	CASRGTSSYEQYF	TGTGCCAGCAGGGGGACTAGCAGCTACGAGCAGTACTTC
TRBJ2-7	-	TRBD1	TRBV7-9	CASSPPGQAYEQYF	TGTGCCAGCAGCCCGCCGGGACAGGCCTACGAGCAGTACTTC
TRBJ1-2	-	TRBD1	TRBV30	CAWGQGAYGYTF	TGTGCCTGGGGACAGGGGGCCTATGGCTACACCTTC
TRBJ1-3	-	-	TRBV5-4	CASSDVAGSGNTIYF	TGTGCCAGCTCTGACGTGGCAGGCTCTGGAAACACCATATATTTT
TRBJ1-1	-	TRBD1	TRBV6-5	CASSYSTGDKSLEAFF	TGTGCCAGCAGTTACTCGACAGGGGACAAATCCCTGGAAGCTTTCTTT
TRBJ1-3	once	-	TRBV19	CASRLRAGRLDSGNTIYF	TGTGCCAGTAGGCTAAGAGCGGGCAGGCTTGACTCTGGAAACACCATATATTTT
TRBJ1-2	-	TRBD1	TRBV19	CASRWGTGVYGYTF	TGTGCCAGTAGGTGGGGGACAGGCGTCTATGGCTACACCTTC
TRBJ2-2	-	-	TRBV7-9	CASSYWGQLVTGELFF	TGTGCCAGCAGCTATTGGGGCCAGTTGGTAACCGGGGAGCTGTTTTTT
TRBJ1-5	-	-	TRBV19	CASSILSQPQHF	TGTGCCAGTAGTATTCTTTCTCAGCCCCAGCATTTT
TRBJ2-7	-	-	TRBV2	CASSGPSSYEQYF	TGTGCCAGCAGTGGGCCCAGCTCCTACGAGCAGTACTTC
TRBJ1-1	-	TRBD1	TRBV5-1	CASSHHRGTNTEAFF	TGCGCCAGCAGCCACCACAGGGGGACTAACACTGAAGCTTTCTTT
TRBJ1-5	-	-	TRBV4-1	CASSQGVNQPQHF	TGCGCCAGCAGCCAAGGAGTCAATCAGCCCCAGCATTTT
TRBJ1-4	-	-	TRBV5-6	CASSFIATNEKLFF	TGTGCCAGCAGCTTTATCGCAACTAATGAAAAACTGTTTTTT
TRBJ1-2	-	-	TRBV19	CASTETGGANYGYTF	TGTGCCAGTACCGAAACCGGAGGGGCTAACTATGGCTACACCTTC
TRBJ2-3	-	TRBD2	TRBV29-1	CSVEGLAGGIDTQYF	TGCAGCGTTGAGGGACTAGCGGGGGGTATAGATACGCAGTATTTT
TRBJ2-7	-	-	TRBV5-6	CASSLGQLPLYF	TGTGCCAGCAGCCTGGGACAACTCCCGTTGTACTTC
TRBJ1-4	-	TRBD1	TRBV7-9	CASSLYRGGTNEKLFF	TGTGCCAGCAGCCTTTACAGGGGGGGAACTAATGAAAAACTGTTTTTT
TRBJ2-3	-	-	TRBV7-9	CASSPIGGATTDTQYF	TGTGCCAGCAGCCCCATAGGAGGCGCTACCACAGATACGCAGTATTTT
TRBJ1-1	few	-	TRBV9	CASSVGHTEAFF	TGTGCCAGCAGCGTAGGGCACACTGAAGCTTTCTTT
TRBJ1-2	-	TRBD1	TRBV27	CASRQTGDVNYGYTF	TGTGCCAGCAGACAGACAGGGGACGTAAACTATGGCTACACCTTC
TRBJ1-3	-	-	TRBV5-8	CASSPNRGAGNTIYF	TGTGCCAGCAGCCCTAACCGGGGGGCTGGAAACACCATATATTTT
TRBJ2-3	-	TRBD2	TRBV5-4	CASSLASGGRTDTQYF	TGTGCCAGCAGCCTAGCCAGCGGGGGACGCACAGATACGCAGTATTTT
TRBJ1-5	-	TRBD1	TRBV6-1	CASSEVPAGGRQPQHF	TGTGCCAGCAGTGAAGTTCCGGCAGGGGGGCGGCAGCCCCAGCATTTT
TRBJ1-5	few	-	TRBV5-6	CASSLANSRGGQNQPQHF	TGTGCCAGCAGCTTGGCCAATTCACGGGGAGGTCAGAATCAGCCCCAGCATTTT